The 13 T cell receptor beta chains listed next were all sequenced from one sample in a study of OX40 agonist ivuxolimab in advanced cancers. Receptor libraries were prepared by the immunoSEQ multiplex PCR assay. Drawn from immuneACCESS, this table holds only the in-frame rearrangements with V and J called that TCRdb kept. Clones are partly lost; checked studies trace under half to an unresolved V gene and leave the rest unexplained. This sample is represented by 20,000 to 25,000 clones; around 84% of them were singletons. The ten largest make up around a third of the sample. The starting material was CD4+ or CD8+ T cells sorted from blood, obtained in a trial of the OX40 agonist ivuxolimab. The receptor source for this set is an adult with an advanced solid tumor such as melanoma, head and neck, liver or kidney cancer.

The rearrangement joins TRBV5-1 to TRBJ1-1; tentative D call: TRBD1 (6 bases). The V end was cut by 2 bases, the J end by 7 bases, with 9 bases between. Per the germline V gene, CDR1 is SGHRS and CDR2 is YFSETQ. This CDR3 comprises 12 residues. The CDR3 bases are TGCGCCAGCAGCTTCCAGGACAGTGAAGCTTTCTTT. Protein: CASSFQDSEAFF.

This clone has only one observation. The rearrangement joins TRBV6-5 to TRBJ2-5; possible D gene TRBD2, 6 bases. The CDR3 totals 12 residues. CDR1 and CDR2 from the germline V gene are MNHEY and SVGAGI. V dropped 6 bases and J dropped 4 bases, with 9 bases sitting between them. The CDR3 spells CASRGGTETQYF. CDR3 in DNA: TGTGCCAGCAGAGGAGGGACAGAGACCCAGTACTTC.

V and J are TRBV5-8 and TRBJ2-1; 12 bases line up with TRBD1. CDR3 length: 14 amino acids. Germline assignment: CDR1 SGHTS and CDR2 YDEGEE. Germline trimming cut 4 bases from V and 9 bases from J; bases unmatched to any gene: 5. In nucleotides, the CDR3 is TGTGCCAGCAGCCCAGGGACAGGGGGCGGTGAGCAGTTCTTC. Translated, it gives CASSPGTGGGEQFF.

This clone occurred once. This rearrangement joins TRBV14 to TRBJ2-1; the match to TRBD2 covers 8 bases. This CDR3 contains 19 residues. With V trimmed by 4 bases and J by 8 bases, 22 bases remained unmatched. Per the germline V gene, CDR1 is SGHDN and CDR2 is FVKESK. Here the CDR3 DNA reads TGTGCCAGCAGCCCCGGACAGCGAACTAGCGGAAGGGAGAGGCATGAGCAGTTCTTC. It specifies CASSPGQRTSGRERHEQFF.

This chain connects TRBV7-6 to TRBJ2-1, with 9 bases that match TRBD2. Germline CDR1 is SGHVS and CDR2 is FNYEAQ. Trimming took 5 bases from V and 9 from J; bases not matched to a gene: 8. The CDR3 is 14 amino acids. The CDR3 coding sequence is TGTGCCAGCAGCCCCCCAGCGGGAGGCGGTGAGCAGTTCTTC. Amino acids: CASSPPAGGGEQFF.

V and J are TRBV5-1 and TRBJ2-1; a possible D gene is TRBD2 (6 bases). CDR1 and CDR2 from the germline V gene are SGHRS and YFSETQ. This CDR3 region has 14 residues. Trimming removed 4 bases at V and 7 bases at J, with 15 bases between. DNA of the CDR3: TGCGCCAGCAGCGGGGGACTCTATCCTAATGAGCAGTTCTTC. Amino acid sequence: CASSGGLYPNEQFF. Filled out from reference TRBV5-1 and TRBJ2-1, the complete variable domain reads KAGVTQTPRYLIKTRGQQVTLSCSPISGHRSVSWYQQTPGQGLQFLFEYFSETQRNKGNFPGRFSGRQFSNSRSEMNVSTLELGDSALYLCASSGGLYPNEQFFGPGTRLTVL.

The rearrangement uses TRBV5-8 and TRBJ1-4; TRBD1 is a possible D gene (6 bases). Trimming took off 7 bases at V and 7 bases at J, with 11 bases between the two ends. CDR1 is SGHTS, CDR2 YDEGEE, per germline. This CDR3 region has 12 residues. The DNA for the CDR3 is TGTGCCAGCGGGACAAGACCTGAAAAACTGTTTTTT. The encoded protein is CASGTRPEKLFF.

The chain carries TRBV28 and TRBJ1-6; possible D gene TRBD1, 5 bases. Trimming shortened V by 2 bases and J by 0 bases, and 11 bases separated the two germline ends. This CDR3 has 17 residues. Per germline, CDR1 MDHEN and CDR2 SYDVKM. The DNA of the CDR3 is TGTGCCAGCAGTTTAGGGGCTTTAAGCTCCTATAATTCACCCCTCCACTTT. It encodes CASSLGALSSYNSPLHF. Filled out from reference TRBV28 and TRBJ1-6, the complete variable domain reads DVKVTQSSRYLVKRTGEKVFLECVQDMDHENMFWYRQDPGLGLRLIYFSYDVKMKEKGDIPEGYSVSREKKERFSLILESASTNQTSMYLCASSLGALSSYNSPLHFGNGTRLTVT.

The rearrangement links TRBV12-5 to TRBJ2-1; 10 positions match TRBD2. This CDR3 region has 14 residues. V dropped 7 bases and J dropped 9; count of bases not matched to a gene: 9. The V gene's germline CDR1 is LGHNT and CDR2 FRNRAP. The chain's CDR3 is CASEVGSGRGEQFF. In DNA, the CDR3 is TGTGCTAGTGAAGTGGGGAGCGGGAGGGGTGAGCAGTTCTTC. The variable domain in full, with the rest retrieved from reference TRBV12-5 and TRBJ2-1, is DARVTQTPRHKVTEMGQEVTMRCQPILGHNTVFWYRQTMMQGLELLAYFRNRAPLDDSGMPKDRFSAEMPDATLATLKIQPSEPRDSAVYFCASEVGSGRGEQFFGPGTRLTVL.

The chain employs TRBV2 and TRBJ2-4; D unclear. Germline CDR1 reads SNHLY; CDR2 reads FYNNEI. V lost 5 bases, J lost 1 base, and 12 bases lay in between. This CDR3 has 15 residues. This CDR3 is CASSSPSEAKNIQYF. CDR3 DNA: TGTGCCAGCAGTTCGCCGTCCGAGGCCAAAAACATTCAGTACTTC.

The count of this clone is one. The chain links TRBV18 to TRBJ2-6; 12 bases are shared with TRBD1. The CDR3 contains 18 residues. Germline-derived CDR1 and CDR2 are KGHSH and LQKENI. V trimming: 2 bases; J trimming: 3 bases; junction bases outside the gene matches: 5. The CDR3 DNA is TGTGCCAGCTCACCAGTGGGACAGGGGGCGATTGGGGCCAACGTCCTGACTTTC. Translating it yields CASSPVGQGAIGANVLTF.

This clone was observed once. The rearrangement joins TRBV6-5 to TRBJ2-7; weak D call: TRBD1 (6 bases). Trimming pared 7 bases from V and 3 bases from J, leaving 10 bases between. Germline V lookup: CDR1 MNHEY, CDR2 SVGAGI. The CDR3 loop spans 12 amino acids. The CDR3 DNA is TGTGCCAGCATGGACAGCTACTACGAGCAGTACTTC. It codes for CASMDSYYEQYF.

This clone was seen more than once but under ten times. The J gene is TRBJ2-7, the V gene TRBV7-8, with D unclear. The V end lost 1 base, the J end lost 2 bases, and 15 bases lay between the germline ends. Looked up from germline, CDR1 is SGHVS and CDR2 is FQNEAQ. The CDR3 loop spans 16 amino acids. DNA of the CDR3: TGTGCCAGCAGCTTAGAGTTTAGTCAATCCCCCTACGAGCAGTACTTC. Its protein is CASSLEFSQSPYEQYF.